The T cell receptor beta chain under discussion was sequenced for a study of PD-1 blockade in mismatch repair-deficient tumors. Germline CDR1 and CDR2: MNHEY and SVGAGI. V was pared by 6 bases and J by 6 bases, with 7 bases of the junction left unmatched. The CDR3 runs 14 residues. Repertoires were generated with immunoSEQ multiplex PCR, while TCRdb's copy carries only in-frame clones and drops some. The sample carries about 19,000 clones, around 79% recorded once. The chain links TRBV6-5 to TRBJ2-5, with 10 positions matching TRBD1. The sequence was collected from an adult with mismatch repair-deficient cancer. The material was PBMCs, obtained 52 weeks after starting pembrolizumab. The CDR3 DNA reads TGTGCCAGCAGACTCGAGGACAGGGGGAAGACCCAGTACTTC. Amino acid sequence: CASRLEDRGKTQYF.